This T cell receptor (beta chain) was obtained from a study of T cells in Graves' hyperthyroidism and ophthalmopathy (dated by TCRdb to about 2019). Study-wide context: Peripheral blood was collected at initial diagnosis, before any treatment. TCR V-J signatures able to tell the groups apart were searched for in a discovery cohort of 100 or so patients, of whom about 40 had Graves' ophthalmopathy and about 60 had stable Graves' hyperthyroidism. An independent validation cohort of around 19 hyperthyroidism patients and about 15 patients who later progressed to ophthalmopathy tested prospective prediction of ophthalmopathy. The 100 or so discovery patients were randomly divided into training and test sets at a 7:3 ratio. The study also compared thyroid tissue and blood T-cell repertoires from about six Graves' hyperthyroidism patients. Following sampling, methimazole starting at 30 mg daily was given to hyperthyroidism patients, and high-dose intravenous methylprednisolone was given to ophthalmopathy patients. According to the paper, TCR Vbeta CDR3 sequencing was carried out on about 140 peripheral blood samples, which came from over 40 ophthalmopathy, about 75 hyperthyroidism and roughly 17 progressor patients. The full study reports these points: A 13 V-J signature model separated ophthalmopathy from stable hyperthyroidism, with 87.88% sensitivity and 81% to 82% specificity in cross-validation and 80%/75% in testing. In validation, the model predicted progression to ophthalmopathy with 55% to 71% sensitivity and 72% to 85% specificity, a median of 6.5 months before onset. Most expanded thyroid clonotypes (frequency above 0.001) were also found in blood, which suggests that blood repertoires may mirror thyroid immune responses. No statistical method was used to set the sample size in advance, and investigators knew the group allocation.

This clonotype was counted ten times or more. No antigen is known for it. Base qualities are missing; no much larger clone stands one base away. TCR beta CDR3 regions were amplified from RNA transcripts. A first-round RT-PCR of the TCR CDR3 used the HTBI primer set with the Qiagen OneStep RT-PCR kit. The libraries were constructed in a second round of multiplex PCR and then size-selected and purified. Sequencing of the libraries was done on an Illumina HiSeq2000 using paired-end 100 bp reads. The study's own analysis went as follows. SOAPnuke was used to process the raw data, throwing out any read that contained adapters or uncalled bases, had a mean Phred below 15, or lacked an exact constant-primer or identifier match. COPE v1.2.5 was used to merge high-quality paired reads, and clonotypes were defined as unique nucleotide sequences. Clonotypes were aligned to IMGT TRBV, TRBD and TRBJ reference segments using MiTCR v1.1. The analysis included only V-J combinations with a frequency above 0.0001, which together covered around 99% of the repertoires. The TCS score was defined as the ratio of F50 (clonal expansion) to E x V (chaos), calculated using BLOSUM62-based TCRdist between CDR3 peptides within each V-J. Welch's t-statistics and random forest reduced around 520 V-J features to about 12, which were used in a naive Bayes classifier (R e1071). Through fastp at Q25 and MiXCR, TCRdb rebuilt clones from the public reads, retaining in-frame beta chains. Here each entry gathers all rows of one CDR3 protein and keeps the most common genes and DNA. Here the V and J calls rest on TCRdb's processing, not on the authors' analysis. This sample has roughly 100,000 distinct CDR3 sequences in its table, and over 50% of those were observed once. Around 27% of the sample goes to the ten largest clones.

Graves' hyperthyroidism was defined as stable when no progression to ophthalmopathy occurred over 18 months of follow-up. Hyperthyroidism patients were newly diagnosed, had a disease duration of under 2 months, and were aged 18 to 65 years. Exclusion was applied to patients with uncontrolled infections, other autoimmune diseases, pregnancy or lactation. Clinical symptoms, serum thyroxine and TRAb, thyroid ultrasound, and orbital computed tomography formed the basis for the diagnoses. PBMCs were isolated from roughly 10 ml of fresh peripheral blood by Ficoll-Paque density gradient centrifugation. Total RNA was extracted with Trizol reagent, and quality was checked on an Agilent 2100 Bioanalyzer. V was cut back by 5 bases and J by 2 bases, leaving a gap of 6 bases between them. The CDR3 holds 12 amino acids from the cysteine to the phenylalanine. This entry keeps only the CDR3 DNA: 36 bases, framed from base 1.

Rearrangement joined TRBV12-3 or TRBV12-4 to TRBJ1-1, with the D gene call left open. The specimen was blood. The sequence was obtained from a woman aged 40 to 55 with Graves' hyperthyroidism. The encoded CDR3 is CASSRPNTEAFF. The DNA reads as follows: TGTGCCAGCAGTCGCCCCAACACTGAAGCTTTCTTT.